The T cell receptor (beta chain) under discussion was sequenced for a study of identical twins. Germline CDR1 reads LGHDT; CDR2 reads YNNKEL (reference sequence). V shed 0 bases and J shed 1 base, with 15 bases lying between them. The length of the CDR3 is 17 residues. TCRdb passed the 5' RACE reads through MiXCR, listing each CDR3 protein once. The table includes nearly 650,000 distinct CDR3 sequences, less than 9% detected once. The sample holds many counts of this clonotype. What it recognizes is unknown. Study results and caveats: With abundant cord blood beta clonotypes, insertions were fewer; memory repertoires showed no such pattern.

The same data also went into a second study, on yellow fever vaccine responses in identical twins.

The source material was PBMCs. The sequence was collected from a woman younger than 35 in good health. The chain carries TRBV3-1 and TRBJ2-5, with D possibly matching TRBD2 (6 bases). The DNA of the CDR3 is TGTGCCAGCAGCCAAGAAAAATCGGCGGGGTTCCAAGAGACCCAGTACTTC. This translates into CASSQEKSAGFQETQYF.